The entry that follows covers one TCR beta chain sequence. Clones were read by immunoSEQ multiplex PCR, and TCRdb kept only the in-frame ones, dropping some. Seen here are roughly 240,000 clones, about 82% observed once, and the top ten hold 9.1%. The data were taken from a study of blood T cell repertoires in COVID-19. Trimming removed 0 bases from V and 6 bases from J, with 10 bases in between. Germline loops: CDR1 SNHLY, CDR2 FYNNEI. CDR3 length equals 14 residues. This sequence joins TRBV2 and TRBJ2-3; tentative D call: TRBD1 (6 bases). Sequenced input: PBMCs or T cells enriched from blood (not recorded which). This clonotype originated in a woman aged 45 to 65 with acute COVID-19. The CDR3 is CASSEAGGGDTQYF. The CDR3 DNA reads TGTGCCAGCAGTGAAGCAGGGGGTGGGGATACGCAGTATTTT.